This T cell receptor beta chain was captured in a study of T cells in women clearing cervical HPV infection. Across the whole study: Cases: HPV16-related CIN3 or worse on histology, a couple of invasive cancers.

As for this clone: Its specificity is unknown. The read is 3 residues too short to cover the CDR3 end, so that end is filled in from the germline J gene.

Regarding the study as a whole: Repertoire richness, not evenness, was significantly elevated in CIN3+ cases versus controls.

V lost 3 bases and J lost 3; bases outside the gene matches: 4. The CDR3 is 17 amino acids. CDR1 and CDR2 (germline): LNHDA, SQIVND (reference sequence). The table came from immunoSEQ multiplex PCR; TCRdb's copy has only in-frame clones and leaves some out. The repertoire table contains around 37,000 clones. The specimen was blood buffy coat. The chain carries TRBV19 and TRBJ2-2; 13 bases are shared with TRBD2. This receptor was taken from a woman aged 18 to 69 with a cervical HPV16 infection that either progressed to CIN3+ or cleared (not recorded which). CDR3: CASSMLTSGRDTGELFF. CDR3 DNA (partial): TGTGCCAGTAGTATGTTAACTAGCGGGAGGGACACCGGGGAG.